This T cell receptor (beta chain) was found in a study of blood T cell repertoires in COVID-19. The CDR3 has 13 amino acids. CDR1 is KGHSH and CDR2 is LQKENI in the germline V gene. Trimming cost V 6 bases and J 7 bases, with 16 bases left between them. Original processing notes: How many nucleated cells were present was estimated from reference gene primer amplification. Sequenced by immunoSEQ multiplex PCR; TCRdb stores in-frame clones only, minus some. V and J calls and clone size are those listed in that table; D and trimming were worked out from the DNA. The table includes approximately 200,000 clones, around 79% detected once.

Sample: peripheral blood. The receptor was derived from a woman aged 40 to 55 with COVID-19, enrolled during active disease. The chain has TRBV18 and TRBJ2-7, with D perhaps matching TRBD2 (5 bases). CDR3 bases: TGTGCCAGCTCCCGGGAATCGGGTTGGGAGCAGTACTTC. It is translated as CASSRESGWEQYF. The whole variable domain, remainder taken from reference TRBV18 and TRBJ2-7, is NAGVMQNPRHLVRRRGQEARLRCSPMKGHSHVYWYRQLPEEGLKFMVYLQKENIIDESGMPKERFSAEFPKEGPSILRIQQVVRGDSAAYFCASSRESGWEQYFGPGTRLTVT.